The TCR beta chain described here comes from a study of blood T cell repertoires in COVID-19. At the level of the study: COVID-19 samples from acute and convalescent phases originated in the United States, Italy and Spain. The analysed material was cDNA or gDNA that came from T cells, B-cell-depleted T cells, or PBMCs.

This clone was seen once. V lost 3 bases, J lost 9 bases, and 15 bases lay in between. There are 14 residues in the CDR3. Germline CDR1 LNHDA, CDR2 SQIVND (reference sequence). TCRdb's table, derived via immunoSEQ multiplex PCR, lists solely in-frame clones and lacks some. Found here are 200,000 to 250,000 clones, 85% to 90% of them singletons; the top ten hold under 9%. This clonotype was sampled from a woman between 70 and 85 years old with active or convalescent COVID-19. The rearrangement joins TRBV19 to TRBJ2-1, with D perhaps TRBD2 (6 bases). The source material was peripheral blood. The CDR3 loop reads CASSIHFGGGEQFF. The CDR3 DNA follows: TGTGCCAGTAGTATCCACTTCGGGGGTGGTGAGCAGTTCTTC.